This entry lists 22 T cell receptor beta chains sequenced from one sample in a study of neurological immune-mediated disorders. TCRdb analysed the 5' RACE reads with MiXCR anew, one entry per CDR3 protein. The sample holds tens of thousands of distinct CDR3 sequences, 13% to 15% seen once. The sequenced sample consisted of PBMCs. These receptors originate from a woman aged 45 to 65 in good health.

This chain uses TRBV11-1 with TRBJ2-2; a possible D gene is TRBD2 (5 bases). The CDR3 contains 13 residues. V dropped 4 bases and J dropped 6 bases, with 9 bases sitting between them. CDR1 and CDR2 (germline): SGHAT, FQDESV (reference sequence). CDR3 region: CASSSPGAGELFF. CDR3 sequence (DNA): TGTGCCAGCAGCTCCCCCGGGGCCGGGGAGCTGTTTTTT.

J is TRBJ2-7 and V is TRBV21-1; TRBD1, as called in the table, went unchecked against the DNA. TRBV21-1 is recorded as a pseudogene. This CDR3 comprises 14 residues. For the CDR3, the DNA is TGTGCCAGCAGCAGGGCAGACCCCTATTACGAGCAGTACGTC. Protein sequence: CASSRADPYYEQYV.

This clonotype was detected ten times or more. This rearrangement joins TRBV5-1 to TRBJ2-1; D might be TRBD2 (5 bases). Germline CDR1 and CDR2: SGHRS and YFSETQ. Between the trimmed V and J ends, which lost 4 bases and 10 bases, there was a span of 21 bases. This CDR3 spans 15 amino acids. CDR3 nucleotide sequence: TGCGCCAGCAGCAGGGAGACTCCCGCCGTTTCGGAGCAGTTCTTC. Translated, it gives CASSRETPAVSEQFF.

This clonotype has ten or more counts. This chain joins TRBV5-1 and TRBJ2-1; the match to TRBD1 covers 10 bases. Germline CDR1 SGHRS, CDR2 YFSETQ. With 0 bases clipped from V and 4 bases from J, the junction kept 4 bases outside the gene matches. This CDR3 contains 16 residues. As DNA, the CDR3 is TGCGCCAGCAGCTTGGAGTGGGACAGGGGTTACAATGAGCAGTTCTTC. Its protein product is CASSLEWDRGYNEQFF.

This clonotype was seen repeatedly, ten times or more. The V and J genes are TRBV11-1 and TRBJ2-7; 10 bases are shared with TRBD1. The germline CDR1 and CDR2 sequences are SGHAT and FQDESV (reference sequence). The CDR3 is 15 residues long. Trimming cost V 4 bases and J 5 bases; bases outside gene matches: 8. This chain's CDR3 is CASSSGDRGRNEQYF. Written as DNA, the CDR3 is TGTGCCAGCAGCTCTGGAGACAGGGGGCGTAACGAGCAGTACTTC.

The table lists this clonotype with many counts. J is TRBJ2-5 and V is TRBV3-1, with 13 nucleotides matching TRBD2. Germline V CDR1 and CDR2: LGHDT, YNNKEL (reference sequence). The V segment lost 0 bases and the J segment 1 base; nucleotides outside the gene matches: 5. The CDR3 sequence is 18 residues long. In DNA form, the CDR3 reads TGTGCCAGCAGCCAAGATCGGGGACTAGCGGGGCTCCAAGAGACCCAGTACTTC. Amino acids: CASSQDRGLAGLQETQYF.

This clonotype was recorded at least ten times. The J gene is TRBJ1-5, the V gene TRBV20-1, with D maybe TRBD1 (5 bases). The ends were cut back, 1 base at V and 3 bases at J, with 16 bases in the middle. The length of the CDR3 is 16 residues. Per germline, CDR1 DFQATT and CDR2 SNEGSKA (reference sequence). In DNA, the CDR3 is TGCAGTGCTAGAGCCGGGACCCAAGATGCCAATCAGCCCCAGCATTTT. Its translation: CSARAGTQDANQPQHF.

This clonotype was recorded at least ten times. This sequence joins TRBV5-1 and TRBJ2-7, with a possible D match to TRBD2 (6 bases). V was clipped by 4 bases and J by 5 bases, with 13 bases between them. The CDR3 length is 13 residues. Germline V gene sequence: CDR1 SGHRS, CDR2 YFSETQ. The CDR3 here is CASSPNGGHEQYF. The CDR3 DNA is TGCGCCAGCAGCCCGAACGGGGGTCACGAGCAGTACTTC.

V gene TRBV20-1 combines with J gene TRBJ2-3; the D is unclear. There are 13 residues in the CDR3. The germline V and J ends were trimmed by 6 bases and 6 bases, with 16 bases remaining between them. Germline-derived CDR1 and CDR2 are DFQATT and SNEGSKA (reference sequence). The CDR3 DNA is TGCAGTGCCCTTTTCGGCTCTGCGGATACGCAGTATTTT. It encodes CSALFGSADTQYF.

Many counts were recorded for this clonotype. The J gene is TRBJ2-1, the V gene TRBV5-1; 7 bases align to TRBD1. The CDR3 covers 16 residues. The V and J ends lost 3 bases and 3 bases, in that order; junction bases with no gene match: 9. In germline, CDR1 is SGHRS, CDR2 YFSETQ. As DNA, the CDR3 is TGCGCCAGCAGCTCATGGGACAGCTCTCTCTACAATGAGCAGTTCTTC. As protein: CASSSWDSSLYNEQFF.

In its sample, this clonotype was seen many times. This chain joins TRBV9 and TRBJ2-1, with D tentatively TRBD1 (6 bases). The germline CDR1 and CDR2 sequences are SGDLS and YYNGEE. Trimming removed 4 bases from V and 12 bases from J, with 26 bases in between. CDR3 length equals 16 residues. The CDR3 here is CASSPLSGTSSPRQFF. The CDR3 bases are TGTGCCAGCAGCCCACTTTCGGGGACAAGCTCCCCCCGGCAGTTCTTC.

This clonotype was detected many times. V is TRBV5-1 and J is TRBJ2-5; unclear D gene. The germline V gene has CDR1 SGHRS and CDR2 YFSETQ. The V and J ends lost 3 bases and 1 base respectively, with 7 bases between them. The CDR3 covers 13 residues. The CDR3 sequence: CASSSYPQETQYF. The CDR3, as DNA: TGCGCCAGCAGCTCCTATCCCCAAGAGACCCAGTACTTC. The variable domain in full, with the rest retrieved from reference TRBV5-1 and TRBJ2-5, is KAGVTQTPRYLIKTRGQQVTLSCSPISGHRSVSWYQQTPGQGLQFLFEYFSETQRNKGNFPGRFSGRQFSNSRSEMNVSTLELGDSALYLCASSSYPQETQYFGPGTRLLVL.

About this clonotype itself: It may be a read error: a sequence one base away is much more abundant. The chain combines TRBV5-1 with TRBJ2-7; possibly TRBD1 for D (6 bases). Germline loops: CDR1 SGHRS, CDR2 YFSETQ. The ends were cut back, 6 bases at V and 1 base at J, with 17 bases in the middle. The CDR3 has 15 amino acids. CDR3 sequence: CASIRSGTPSYEQYF. In nucleotides, the CDR3 is TGCGCCAGCATCCGATCCGGGACACCATCCTACGAGCAGTACTTC.

The V call is TRBV30, the J call TRBJ1-5; no clear D gene. Germline V gene sequence: CDR1 GTSNPN, CDR2 SVGIG (reference sequence). This CDR3 spans 11 amino acids. The CDR3 DNA follows: TGTGTCGGGCAGGCTGTCACCCCCCAGCATTTT. Translated, it gives CVGQAVTPQHF. The full variable domain, in which reference TRBV30 and TRBJ1-5 provide the parts outside the CDR3, is SQTIHQWPATLVQPVGSPLSLECTVEGTSNPNLYWYRQAAGRGLQLLFYSVGIGQISSEVPQNLSASRPQDRQFILSSKKLLLSDSGFYLCVGQAVTPQHFGDGTRLSIL.

This clonotype occurred a few times. The chain recombines TRBV28 with TRBJ2-1; TRBD2 is a possible D gene (5 bases). CDR1 is MDHEN and CDR2 is SYDVKM in the germline V gene. V lost 3 bases to trimming and J lost 0 bases, with 12 bases between them. The length of the CDR3 is 16 residues. DNA of the CDR3: TGTGCCAGCAGTTTTGGGCGGGCGAGCTCCTACAATGAGCAGTTCTTC. Its translation is CASSFGRASSYNEQFF.

This clonotype came up a few times. The chain couples TRBV6-5 to TRBJ1-3, with D possibly being TRBD1 (6 bases). CDR1 MNHEY and CDR2 SVGAGI come from the germline V gene. The germline V and J ends were trimmed by 2 bases and 3 bases, with 26 bases remaining between them. This CDR3 has 20 amino acids. The CDR3 region has the DNA TGTGCCAGCAGTTACCCCGACAGAGGGGGTTATGGGGGTGATGGAAACACCATATATTTT. Its translation: CASSYPDRGGYGGDGNTIYF.

Many counts were recorded for this clonotype. The chain couples TRBV5-1 to TRBJ2-2, with 9 bases identical to TRBD1. V shed 4 bases and J 5 bases; nucleotides not matched to a gene: 9. Germline values: CDR1 SGHRS, CDR2 YFSETQ. This CDR3 region has 16 residues. The chain's CDR3 is CASSQTTGGRTGELFF. CDR3 sequence (DNA): TGCGCCAGCAGCCAAACAACAGGGGGCAGAACCGGGGAGCTGTTTTTT.

This clonotype appeared many times. The chain joins TRBV27 to TRBJ1-1, with D possibly matching TRBD1 (6 bases). The germline gives CDR1 MNHEY, CDR2 SMNVEV (reference sequence). V lost 8 bases and J lost 3, with 22 bases in between. The CDR3 extends over 16 amino acids. DNA of the CDR3: TGTGCCAGCGTTGGCCGGGACATCCGCCGGGACACTGAAGCTTTCTTT. Translation gives CASVGRDIRRDTEAFF.

This clonotype was found many times. The chain is built from TRBV10-3 and TRBJ2-2; 10 nucleotides match TRBD2. This CDR3 contains 16 residues. V lost 3 bases to trimming and J lost 0 bases; unmatched junction nucleotides: 1. Germline V gene sequence: CDR1 ENHRY, CDR2 SYGVKD. This CDR3 reads CAISETSGANTGELFF. Written as DNA, the CDR3 is TGTGCCATCAGTGAAACTAGCGGGGCGAACACCGGGGAGCTGTTTTTT.

Ten or more counts support this clonotype. The V gene is TRBV9, the J gene TRBJ2-1, with D possibly TRBD2 on 6 matching bases. Per germline, CDR1 SGDLS and CDR2 YYNGEE. The CDR3 covers 15 residues. Trimming stripped 4 bases from V and 7 bases from J, with 18 bases between. CDR3 nucleotide sequence: TGTGCCAGCAGCCCCCGCCGGGCCGGGAGAAATGAGCAGTTCTTC. Its protein product is CASSPRRAGRNEQFF.

This clonotype was picked up many times. This chain connects TRBV20-1 to TRBJ2-7; D not certain. Trimming stripped 5 bases from V and 0 bases from J, with 8 bases between. The CDR3 consists of 12 residues. Germline CDR1 reads DFQATT; CDR2 reads SNEGSKA (reference sequence). The CDR3 DNA is TGCAGTGCTCGACAAAGCTCCTACGAGCAGTACTTC. This codes for CSARQSSYEQYF.

This clonotype has more than one count but fewer than ten. The rearrangement uses TRBV6-5 and TRBJ2-5; no reliable D call. The ends were cut back, 0 bases at V and 5 bases at J, with 7 bases in the middle. Germline values: CDR1 MNHEY, CDR2 SVGAGI. The CDR3 consists of 13 residues. CDR3 protein: CASSYSATETQYF. The DNA for the CDR3 is TGTGCCAGCAGTTACTCCGCGACCGAGACCCAGTACTTC.